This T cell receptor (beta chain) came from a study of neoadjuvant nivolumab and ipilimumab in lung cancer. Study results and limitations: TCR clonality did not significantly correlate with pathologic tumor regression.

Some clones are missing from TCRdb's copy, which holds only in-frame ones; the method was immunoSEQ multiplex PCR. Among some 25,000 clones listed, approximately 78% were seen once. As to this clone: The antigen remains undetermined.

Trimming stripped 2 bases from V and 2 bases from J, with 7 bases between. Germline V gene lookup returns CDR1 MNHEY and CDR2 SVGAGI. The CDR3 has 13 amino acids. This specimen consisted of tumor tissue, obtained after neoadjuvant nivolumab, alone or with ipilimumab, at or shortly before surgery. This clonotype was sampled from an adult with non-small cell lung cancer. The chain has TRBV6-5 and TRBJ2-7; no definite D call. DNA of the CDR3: TGTGCCAGCAGTTACAAGGTTCCCTACGAGCAGTACTTC. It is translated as CASSYKVPYEQYF.